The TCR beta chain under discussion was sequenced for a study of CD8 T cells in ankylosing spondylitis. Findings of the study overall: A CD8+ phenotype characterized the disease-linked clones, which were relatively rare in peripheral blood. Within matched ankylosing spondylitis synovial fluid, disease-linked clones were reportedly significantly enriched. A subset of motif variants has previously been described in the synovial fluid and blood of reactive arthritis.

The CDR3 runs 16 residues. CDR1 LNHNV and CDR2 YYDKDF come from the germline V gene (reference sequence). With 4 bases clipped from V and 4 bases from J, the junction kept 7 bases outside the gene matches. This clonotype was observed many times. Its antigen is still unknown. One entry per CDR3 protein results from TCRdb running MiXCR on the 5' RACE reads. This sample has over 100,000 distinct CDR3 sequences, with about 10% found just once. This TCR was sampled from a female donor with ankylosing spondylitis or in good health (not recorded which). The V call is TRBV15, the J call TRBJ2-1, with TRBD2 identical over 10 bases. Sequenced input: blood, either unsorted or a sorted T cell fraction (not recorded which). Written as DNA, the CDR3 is TGTGCCACCAGCACCACTACTAGCGGGGCTTACAATGAGCAGTTCTTC. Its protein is CATSTTTSGAYNEQFF.